The text below deals with one T cell receptor (beta chain). Its antigen is currently not known. No base quality values were provided; no much bigger clone lies one nucleotide off. The sample belongs to a study of T cells in Graves' hyperthyroidism and ophthalmopathy (dated by TCRdb to about 2019). Looking at the study overall: Peripheral blood samples were taken at initial diagnosis, before any treatment was given. Thyroid tissue and blood T-cell repertoires from six Graves' hyperthyroidism patients were also compared in the study. The 100 discovery patients were randomly split 7:3 into training and test sets. According to the paper, TCR Vbeta CDR3 sequencing was carried out on 135 peripheral blood samples, which came from some 41 ophthalmopathy, fewer than 80 hyperthyroidism and some 17 progressor patients. TCR V-J signatures able to tell the groups apart were searched for in a discovery cohort of 95 or so patients, of whom more than 40 had Graves' ophthalmopathy and 57 had stable Graves' hyperthyroidism. After blood sampling, hyperthyroidism patients were treated with methimazole at a starting dose of 30 mg daily, and ophthalmopathy patients were treated with high-dose intravenous methylprednisolone. An independent validation cohort of around 19 hyperthyroidism patients and more than 15 patients who later progressed to ophthalmopathy tested prospective prediction of ophthalmopathy.

Trimming leaves V shorter by 5 bases and J shorter by 4 bases, with the junction holding 8 bases beyond the gene matches. The CDR3 covers 16 residues, taking in both the cysteine and the phenylalanine. CDR3 DNA only is kept here, 48 bases in frame from base 1. CDR1 and CDR2, looked up from the germline V gene, are SGHTA and FQGTGA. Overall results and qualifications from the work: In validation, progression to ophthalmopathy was predicted by the model with 70.59% sensitivity and roughly 76% specificity, a median of roughly 6 months before onset. No statistical method was used to set the sample size in advance, and investigators knew the group allocation. Ophthalmopathy was separated from stable hyperthyroidism by a 13 V-J signature model, with around 88% sensitivity and around 81% specificity obtained in cross-validation and 80%/75% obtained in testing. Blood samples also contained most of the expanded thyroid clonotypes (frequency above 0.001), which suggests that blood repertoires may reflect thyroid immune responses.

The TCR beta CDR3 regions were amplified from the RNA transcripts. For the first round of RT-PCR on the TCR CDR3, the HTBI primer set was used together with the Qiagen OneStep RT-PCR kit. Libraries were constructed in a second round of multiplex PCR, after which size selection and purification were performed. Sequencing of the libraries was done on an Illumina HiSeq2000 using paired-end 100 bp reads. The paper's data handling went like this. SOAPnuke was used to process the raw data, throwing out any read that contained adapters or uncalled bases, had a mean Phred below 15, or lacked an exact constant-primer or identifier match. High-quality paired reads were merged using COPE v1.2.5, and each unique nucleotide sequence was defined as a clonotype. MiTCR v1.1 was used to align clonotypes to the IMGT TRBV, TRBD and TRBJ reference segments. Analysis was restricted to V-J combinations with a frequency above 0.0001, which covered about 99% of repertoires. The TCS score was defined as the ratio of F50 (clonal expansion) to E x V (chaos), calculated using BLOSUM62-based TCRdist between CDR3 peptides within each V-J. Welch's t-statistics and random forest reduced just over 500 V-J features to 13, which were used in a naive Bayes classifier (R e1071). Through fastp at Q25 and MiXCR, TCRdb rebuilt clones from the public reads, retaining in-frame beta chains. Entries are consolidated by CDR3 protein sequence, retaining the most common genes and DNA. In this record, the V and J calls reflect TCRdb's handling and not the investigators' own analysis. This sample gives a few hundred thousand distinct CDR3 sequences in total; around 17% of them show up just once. Around 43% of the sample goes to the ten largest clones.

Stable Graves' hyperthyroidism was defined as no progression to ophthalmopathy during 18 months of follow-up. The hyperthyroidism patients were between 18 and 65 years old and newly diagnosed, with a disease duration of less than 2 months. The study excluded patients with uncontrolled infections, other autoimmune diseases, pregnancy or lactation. Diagnoses were established on the basis of clinical symptoms, serum thyroxine and TRAb, thyroid ultrasound, and orbital computed tomography. Ficoll-Paque density gradient centrifugation was used to isolate PBMCs from approximately 10 ml of fresh peripheral blood. Total RNA was extracted using Trizol reagent, and RNA quality was assessed on an Agilent 2100 Bioanalyzer.

The TCR was taken from a man between 35 and 55 years old with Graves' hyperthyroidism. The source material was blood. The chain joins TRBV7-3 to TRBJ2-5, and 12 junction bases match TRBD2. The CDR3 here reads CASSARLAGDVETQYF. The sequenced DNA: TGTGCCAGCAGCGCCCGACTAGCGGGAGATGTAGAGACCCAGTACTTC.